The 20 T cell receptor beta chains below were found in one sample sequenced in a study of prognosis after radiotherapy for stage I lung cancer. From genomic DNA, two-round multiplex PCR was used to amplify TCR beta CDR3. Specific primers for each TRBV and TRBJ gene were what first-round PCR used. In TCRdb, the multiplex PCR reads were re-called with MiXCR into one record per CDR3 protein. Among around 26,000 distinct CDR3 sequences listed, around 42% were seen once. Specimen: PBMCs, collected before or after stereotactic body radiation therapy (not recorded which). The receptors were gathered from a donor aged 50 or older with non-small cell lung cancer.

The V gene is TRBV12-3 or TRBV12-4, the J gene TRBJ2-7, with D possibly matching TRBD1 (6 bases). The V and J ends lost 6 bases and 1 base respectively, with 13 bases between them. The CDR3 is 14 residues long. The CDR3 coding sequence is TGTGCCAGCAGCCGCGACAGGTCTTCCTACGAGCAGTACTTC. Translation gives CASSRDRSSYEQYF.

Relative to its sample, this clonotype is medium-sized. The genes are TRBV30 and TRBJ2-6; 7 bases agree with TRBD1. Germline V gene data show CDR1 as GTSNPN and CDR2 as SVGIG (reference sequence). Trimming at V came to 5 bases and at J to 2 bases, leaving 3 bases not matched to a gene. This CDR3 is 14 amino acids long. This CDR3 is CAWDRVPGANVLTF. Here the CDR3 DNA reads TGTGCCTGGGACAGGGTACCTGGGGCCAACGTCCTGACTTTC.

This clonotype showed up just a few times. V gene TRBV20-1 combines with J gene TRBJ2-3; 8 bases are shared with TRBD2. Per the germline V gene, CDR1 is DFQATT and CDR2 is SNEGSKA (reference sequence). There are 14 residues in the CDR3. CDR3 in amino acids: CSAETSENTDTQYF. The CDR3 DNA is TGCAGCGCTGAGACTAGCGAGAACACAGATACGCAGTATTTT.

This clonotype counts as medium-sized. V gene TRBV7-8 combines with J gene TRBJ2-3, with unresolved D. V lost 4 bases, J lost 2 bases, and 4 bases lay in between. Germline values: CDR1 SGHVS, CDR2 FQNEAQ. The CDR3 totals 12 residues. The CDR3: CASSSVTDTQYF. CDR3 nucleotide sequence: TGTGCCAGCAGCTCAGTCACAGATACGCAGTATTTT.

The chain carries TRBV7-2 and TRBJ1-5; tentative D call: TRBD1 (6 bases). Germline V gives CDR1 SGHTA, CDR2 FQGNSA. The CDR3 sequence is 15 residues long. Between the trimmed V and J ends, which lost 7 bases and 7 bases, there was a span of 20 bases. As DNA, the CDR3 is TGTGCCAGCACCCAGACGGGGGGGCGCGGGCAGCCCCAGCATTTT. This translates into CASTQTGGRGQPQHF.

Note on this clonotype: A read error may be the cause here, since a much bigger clone is one base away. The V and J genes are TRBV5-4 and TRBJ1-4; the D gene is possibly TRBD1 (5 bases). This CDR3 contains 16 residues. The germline gives CDR1 SGHNT, CDR2 YYREEE (reference sequence). V was pared by 3 bases and J by 5 bases, with 17 bases between. CDR3 coding DNA: TGTGCCAGCAGCTCTCGGTGTTTTGGGGCCAATGAAAAACTGTTTTTT. The encoded protein is CASSSRCFGANEKLFF.

V gene TRBV6-2 or TRBV6-3 combines with J gene TRBJ1-6; D might be TRBD1 (6 bases). This CDR3 has 14 residues. V lost 7 bases and J 5 bases, leaving 12 bases between the germline ends. From germline, CDR1 is MNHEY and CDR2 SVGEGT. The CDR3 DNA reads TGTGCCAGCAAGGAGGACAGAAATAATTCACCCCTCCACTTT. Translated: CASKEDRNNSPLHF.

This clonotype was detected once. With only one base between it and a far larger clone, this is likely a read error. The rearrangement uses TRBV7-2 and TRBJ2-7; D is uncertain. The germline V and J ends were trimmed by 3 bases and 5 bases, with 11 bases remaining between them. The CDR3 length is 13 residues. CDR1 and CDR2 (germline): SGHTA, FQGNSA. CDR3 sequence: CASSLTSQDEQYF. CDR3 nucleotides: TGTGCCAGCAGCTTGACTTCGCAGGACGAGCAGTACTTC.

This clonotype was detected many times. This chain connects TRBV7-9 to TRBJ1-5; a weak D match, TRBD1 (5 bases). The V gene's germline CDR1 is SEHNR and CDR2 FQNEAQ (reference sequence). The CDR3 runs 17 residues. Trimming removed 3 bases from V and 0 bases from J, with 15 bases in between. CDR3 protein: CASSFSRRGNSNQPQHF. The CDR3, as DNA: TGTGCCAGCAGCTTCTCCAGGAGGGGAAATAGCAATCAGCCCCAGCATTTT.

The chain joins TRBV12-3 or TRBV12-4 to TRBJ1-2; D gene unclear. The CDR3 has 12 amino acids. V gave up 3 bases and J gave up 4 bases, with 6 bases separating them. The CDR3 loop reads CASSFGSYGYTF. The CDR3 nucleotides are TGTGCCAGCAGTTTTGGCAGCTATGGCTACACCTTC.

In this sample, this clonotype turned up many times. The gene calls are TRBV5-6 and TRBJ2-1, with 11 bases lining up with TRBD1. The CDR3 consists of 17 residues. Germline CDR1 and CDR2: SGHDT and YYEEEE. The trim removed 0 bases at V and 9 bases at J, leaving 11 bases unmatched. The chain's CDR3 is CASSLVPGQGVLGEQFF. Here the CDR3 DNA reads TGTGCCAGCAGCTTGGTCCCGGGACAGGGGGTCTTGGGTGAGCAGTTCTTC. Full variable domain (outside the CDR3, taken from reference TRBV5-6 and TRBJ2-1): DAGVTQSPTHLIKTRGQQVTLRCSPKSGHDTVSWYQQALGQGPQFIFQYYEEEERQRGNFPDRFSGHQFPNYSSELNVNALLLGDSALYLCASSLVPGQGVLGEQFFGPGTRLTVL.

The chain uses TRBV5-4 and TRBJ2-6; no definite D call. Trimming pared 0 bases from V and 4 bases from J, leaving 2 bases between. This CDR3 comprises 13 residues. Germline CDR1 reads SGHNT; CDR2 reads YYREEE (reference sequence). DNA of the CDR3: TGTGCCAGCAGCTTGGCCGGGGCCAACGTCCTGACTTTC. It specifies CASSLAGANVLTF.

Turning to this clonotype: This may arise from a read error, as a much more abundant clone is one base away. The chain joins TRBV20-1 to TRBJ2-7; a possible D gene is TRBD2 (5 bases). The CDR3 spans 11 residues. CDR1 DFQATT and CDR2 SNEGSKA come from the germline V gene (reference sequence). V shed 5 bases and J shed 3 bases, with 8 bases lying between them. The chain's CDR3 is CSAGGSYEQYF. The CDR3 DNA is TGCAGTGCTGGAGGCAGCTACGAGCAGTACTTC.

This chain joins TRBV9 and TRBJ2-2, with D uncertain. The germline CDR1 and CDR2 sequences are SGDLS and YYNGEE. This CDR3 is 16 amino acids long. Trimming took 2 bases from V and 0 from J, leaving 11 bases between them. CDR3 sequence (DNA): TGTGCCAGCAGCGTTGTATACGTGACGAACACCGGGGAGCTGTTTTTT. Amino acids: CASSVVYVTNTGELFF.

Ten or more counts support this clonotype. The chain recombines TRBV14 with TRBJ1-2; 8 bases are shared with TRBD1. Germline values: CDR1 SGHDN, CDR2 FVKESK. The CDR3 is made up of 13 amino acids. The trim removed 2 bases at V and 7 bases at J, leaving 3 bases unmatched. The CDR3 spells CASSQQGAGGYTF. The CDR3 bases are TGTGCCAGCAGCCAACAGGGGGCGGGTGGCTACACCTTC.

This clonotype occurred once. One junction end does not reproduce the germline sequence, and a read error may be involved. The rearrangement links TRBV28 to TRBJ1-6; 9 bases line up with TRBD1. Germline V gene sequence: CDR1 MDHEN, CDR2 SYDVKM. There are 16 residues in the CDR3. CDR3 protein: CASSSAGQGSNSPIQF. CDR3 nucleotide sequence: TGTGCCAGCAGTTCCGCCGGACAGGGGAGTAATTCACCCATCCAATTT.

This clonotype counts as medium-sized. The rearrangement links TRBV6-1 to TRBJ2-1; maybe TRBD2 (6 bases). The CDR3 is 16 amino acids. Germline V gives CDR1 MNHNS, CDR2 SASEGT. V was trimmed by 2 bases and J by 3 bases, leaving 14 bases between them. The CDR3: CASSEMGGVHYNEQFF. The CDR3 bases are TGTGCCAGCAGTGAAATGGGAGGCGTACACTACAATGAGCAGTTCTTC.

This clonotype was recorded many times. This likely comes from a read error, as the CDR3 has no conserved phenylalanine or tryptophan at its end. Because the CDR3's place on the DNA is in doubt, the DNA is left out and the CDR3 is given as listed by TCRdb. The chain joins TRBV11-1 to TRBJ2-4; the table's D call of TRBD1 was not tested on the DNA. Germline CDR1 reads SGHAT; CDR2 reads FQDESV (reference sequence). The CDR3 has 9 amino acids, counting both end residues. CDR3 amino acids: CASSLRGCV.

This chain joins TRBV7-3 and TRBJ2-5, with a possible D match to TRBD2 (6 bases). V lost 2 bases to trimming and J lost 5 bases, with 15 bases between them. CDR1 and CDR2 (germline): SGHTA, FQGTGA. CDR3 length equals 15 residues. CDR3 coding DNA: TGTGCCAGCAGCTTAGGGAGCGGAGGGCGGGAGACCCAGTACTTC. Amino acid sequence: CASSLGSGGRETQYF.

This clonotype qualifies as medium-sized. This chain links TRBV19 with TRBJ1-2; tentative D call: TRBD1 (6 bases). Trimming took off 5 bases at V and 3 bases at J, with 16 bases between the two ends. This CDR3 is 15 amino acids long. Germline V CDR1 and CDR2: LNHDA, SQIVND (reference sequence). The CDR3 reads CASSPRQAVDYGYTF. CDR3 DNA sequence: TGTGCCAGTAGTCCAAGACAGGCGGTGGACTATGGCTACACCTTC.